The T cell receptor (beta chain) described here comes from a study of tumor-infiltrating lymphocytes in primary liver carcinoma (dated by TCRdb to between 2016 and 2019). A note on the overall study: Roughly 5 patients with histopathologically diagnosed primary liver carcinoma underwent surgical resection in China between late 2015 and March 2016. Of the five patients, three men and two women aged 30 to 69 years, four had hepatocellular carcinoma and one had combined HCC and intrahepatic cholangiocarcinoma. The tumors of the five patients were staged as T1-T3 N0M0, with maximum diameters ranging from about 4.2 to 11 cm. Samples yielded roughly 3.5 to 8 million productive TCRbeta reads; read depth did not differ significantly between tissue types. TCRbeta repertoire sequencing, expression microarrays and whole-exome sequencing were combined in the study across five regions of each liver tumor, with adjacent normal tissue and blood also included. A total of around 35 specimens from 5 patients, comprising around 25 tumor regions, 5 adjacent noncancerous liver tissues and 5 peripheral blood samples, were covered by TCRbeta repertoire sequencing. Repertoires from technical replicates were highly reproducible, with mean shared-clone rates about 0.88 and correlation coefficients above 0.95. Broader findings and caveats from the paper: Repertoire overlap was found to be higher between tumor regions (mean around 35%) than between tumor-adjacent (about 17%) or tumor-blood (about 14%) pairs, consistent with antigen-driven expansion. Only a few patients were included in the study, and the authors note that the findings should be validated in a larger study. Only the TCR beta chain was sequenced, so true repertoire diversity is likely underestimated because unpaired alpha chains were not captured. Comparison of CD4+ and CD8+ T cell repertoires was precluded by the use of bulk unsorted samples. A significantly larger repertoire fraction was made up by the top 250 clones in tumors than in blood (p = 0.039).

RNA from unsorted whole blood was extracted with TRIzol reagent, and germline DNA was obtained with the DNeasy Blood & Tissue kit. Chronic HBV infection was present in the patients, and the patients were treatment-naive at sampling. Around 4 milliliters of peripheral blood were collected into K2EDTA tubes before surgery. TCRbeta-specific cDNA was reverse-transcribed from 500 ng total RNA using a constant-region primer and ProtoScript II reverse transcriptase. Three nested multiplex PCR rounds, following a slightly modified ARM-PCR procedure, were used to build the TCRbeta libraries. Multiplex TRBV1-TRBV30 forward primers and a Cbeta reverse primer were used in the first two PCR rounds, each of which was run for roughly 10 cycles. Sample barcodes and Illumina adapters were attached in a final 25-cycle PCR using Deep VentR polymerase. Before sequencing, amplicons of 200-500 bp were purified from gel using a QIAquick gel extraction kit. An Illumina HiSeq 2500 was used to sequence the TCRbeta amplicons with 250-bp paired-end reads. The authors' analysis ran thus. To recover full CDR3 sequences, reads were quality-trimmed using Trimmomatic v0.33 and paired reads were then merged using FLASH v1.2.11. MiGEC v1.2.1b assigned V, D and J germline segments to the rearranged TCRbeta sequences. VDJtools v1.0.0 computed clonotype statistics and Shannon-Wiener diversity indices. Except for diversity analysis, only each sample's 250 most abundant clonotypes were used in subsequent analyses to reduce sampling bias. Using fastp trimming at Q25 and MiXCR clonotype assembly, TCRdb reanalyzed the public sequencing data and kept in-frame beta chains. A single entry per CDR3 protein holds the most common genes and DNA from its merged rows. TCRdb's processing, not the authors', yielded these V and J calls. This sample lists 250,000 to 400,000 distinct CDR3 sequences; around three fifths were detected once. The biggest ten clones account for roughly 9% of the sample.

Reading the germline V gene gives CDR1 LGHNA and CDR2 YSLEER. The CDR3 runs 14 amino acids, cysteine and phenylalanine included. CDR3 DNA is the only sequence kept; it has 42 bases, read in frame from the first base. A distance of 10 bases separates the germline ends of V and J, which lose 5 bases and 2 bases respectively. In the case of this clonotype: Its binding antigen is unknown. Base qualities were left out, and no much larger clone turns up one base away.

Sample: peripheral blood. This clonotype originated in a man aged 40-49 years with primary liver carcinoma and hepatitis B virus infection. The rearranged segments are TRBV4-3 and TRBJ2-1, with the D gene not confidently named. Read as DNA, the sequence is TGCGCCAGCAGCGAAGGGCCCACCTACAATGAGCAGTTCTTC. Translated, this is CASSEGPTYNEQFF.